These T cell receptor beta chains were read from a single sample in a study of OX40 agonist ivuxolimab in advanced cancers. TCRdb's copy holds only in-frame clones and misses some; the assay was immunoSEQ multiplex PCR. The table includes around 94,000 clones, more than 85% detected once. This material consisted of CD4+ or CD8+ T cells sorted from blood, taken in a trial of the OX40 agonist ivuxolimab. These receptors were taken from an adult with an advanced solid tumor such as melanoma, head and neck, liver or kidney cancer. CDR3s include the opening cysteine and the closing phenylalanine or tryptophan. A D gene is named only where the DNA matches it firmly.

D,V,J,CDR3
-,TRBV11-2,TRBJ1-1,CASSFRLNTEAFF
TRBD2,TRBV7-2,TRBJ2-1,CASSLAGGPYYNEQFF
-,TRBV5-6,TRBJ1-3,CASSFGGGNTIYF
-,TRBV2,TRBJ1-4,CATLSYRQGREKLFF
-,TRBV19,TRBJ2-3,CASSRGAERVTDTQYF
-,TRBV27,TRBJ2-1,CASSLSPGYNEQFF
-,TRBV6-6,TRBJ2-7,CASSYSPTSSYEQYF
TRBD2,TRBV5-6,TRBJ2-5,CASSFPGGPGETQYF
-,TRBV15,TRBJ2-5,CAISSREFPETQYF
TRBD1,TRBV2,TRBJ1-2,CASSDPDRGDYGYTF
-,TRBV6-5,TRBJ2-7,CASRLRVPEQYF
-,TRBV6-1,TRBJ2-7,CASSETASSYEQYF
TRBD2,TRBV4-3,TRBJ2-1,CASSRGGGGAYNEQFF